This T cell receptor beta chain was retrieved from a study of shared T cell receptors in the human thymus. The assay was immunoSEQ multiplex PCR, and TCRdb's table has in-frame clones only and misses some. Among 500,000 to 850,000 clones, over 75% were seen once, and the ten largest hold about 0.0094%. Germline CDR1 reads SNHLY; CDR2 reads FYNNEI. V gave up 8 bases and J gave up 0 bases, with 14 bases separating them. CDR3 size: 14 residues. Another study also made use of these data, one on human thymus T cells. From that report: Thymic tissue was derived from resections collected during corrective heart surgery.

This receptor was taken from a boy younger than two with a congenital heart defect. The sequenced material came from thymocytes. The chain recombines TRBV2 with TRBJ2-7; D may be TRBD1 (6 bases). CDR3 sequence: CASGGPDGSYEQYF. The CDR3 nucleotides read TGTGCCAGCGGGGGCCCAGACGGCTCCTACGAGCAGTACTTC.